The clone carrying this TCR beta chain has at least ten counts. With MiXCR, TCRdb reprocessed the PCR reads. The sample records roughly 89,000 clones, around an eighth being singletons. CDR1 and CDR2 (germline): MNHNS, SASEGT. This CDR3 is 17 amino acids long. The V gene lost 7 bases and the J gene lost 0 bases, with 16 bases spanning the gap. All patients reached thyroid surgery having received no treatment beforehand. The data derive from a study of metastatic and nonmetastatic thyroid tumors. Sequencing was done on a sample of tumor tissue. This sequence was found in a female donor with papillary thyroid cancer or a benign thyroid nodule (not recorded which). Some clones in this sample may be carry-over from other donors' samples. The chain couples TRBV6-1 to TRBJ2-6; D not certain. CDR3 amino acids: CASTKVVLSSGANVLTF. In DNA form, the CDR3 reads TGTGCCAGCACCAAAGTAGTCCTAAGCTCTGGGGCCAACGTCCTGACTTTC.